This T cell receptor beta chain originates from a study of CD8 T cells in Susac syndrome. Negative isolation was used for CD8+ and CD4+ T cells, and FACS enrichment was applied to TEMRA cells. The CDR3 extends over 14 amino acids. The V gene's germline CDR1 is SGHDT and CDR2 YYEEEE. The V gene lost 4 bases and the J gene lost 0 bases, with 5 bases spanning the gap. Random hexamers were used to reverse transcribe an amount of roughly 0.45 to 1 ug RNA. A single record per CDR3 protein comes from TCRdb applying MiXCR to the immunoSEQ multiplex PCR reads. The top ten clones hold about 0.52% of a sample with roughly 80,000 distinct CDR3 sequences, less than 95% of them seen once.

The origin of this receptor is a human donor with Susac syndrome. Specimen: CD8+ T cells from PBMCs. The chain is built from TRBV5-6 and TRBJ1-6; D not resolved. CDR3 loop: CASSGDSYNSPLHF. The DNA for the CDR3 is TGTGCCAGCAGCGGAGACTCCTATAATTCACCCCTCCACTTT. The whole variable domain, filled in from reference TRBV5-6 and TRBJ1-6, reads DAGVTQSPTHLIKTRGQQVTLRCSPKSGHDTVSWYQQALGQGPQFIFQYYEEEERQRGNFPDRFSGHQFPNYSSELNVNALLLGDSALYLCASSGDSYNSPLHFGNGTRLTVT.